Sequencing of this TCR beta chain was carried out in a study of shared clonotypes between healthy human individuals (TCRdb year 2020). In the study overall: The cohort comprised two women and a few men aged 18 to 49 years. Blood TCR repertoires of four to six healthy adults were deeply sequenced to estimate repertoire size and the extent of clonotype sharing between individuals. Libraries were prepared and TCR repertoires were sequenced by different laboratories using diverse techniques, in order to increase sequencing depth and limit assay-specific biases. Between about 0.94 and 8.9 billion PBMCs per donor were obtained by leukapheresis. What the research found in general, with its limitations: Because the study included only a small number of donors, the genetic and exposure-history diversity represented was limited. Sampling was restricted to blood, and TCR repertoires in tissues likely differ from the TCR repertoires found in blood. Pairwise subsampling indicated that sequencing depth was expected to affect the degree of clonotype sharing among donors.

Donors were healthy HIV-negative adults with no recently reported acute infections or vaccinations. Only Caucasian adults living in Nashville, Tennessee, USA were represented among the donors. For unsorted samples, approximately 89 million PBMCs were counted, and genomic DNA was extracted using the QIAamp DNA Blood Mini kit. Blood was obtained by leukapheresis, after which PBMCs were separated by Ficoll-Histopaque density gradient centrifugation and cryopreserved in liquid nitrogen vapor phase. In regard to this clone: Its antigen specificity is not known. No quality values exist for individual bases; no much larger clone is one base distant.

CDR1 SGHTA and CDR2 FQGTGA are derived from the germline V gene. The germline V end is reduced by 6 bases and the J end by 4 bases; junction bases left unmatched: 7. Spanning cysteine to phenylalanine, the CDR3 consists of 15 amino acids. CDR3 DNA is the only sequence kept; it has 45 bases, read in frame from the first base. Using the deep immunoSEQ assay, TCR CDR3 regions were amplified from genomic DNA by multiplex PCR. For each cell subset, the extracted genomic DNA was distributed evenly across all wells of several immunoSEQ 96-well plates, and each plate served as one replicate. Each replicate PCR for unsorted PBMC received approximately 0.3 ug genomic DNA, equal to 25,000 to 30,000 T cell genomes. Ten immunoSEQ deep assay plates were used to sequence the unsorted PBMC genomic DNA. Purified libraries were measured with a Qubit 3.0 fluorometer, size-checked on a Bioanalyzer 2100, and measured again with the KAPA Library Quantification kit. Every immunoSEQ 96-well plate was sequenced on a dedicated single-read 150-cycle Illumina NextSeq 550 flow cell. The authors' analysis ran thus. The immunoSEQ output contained only junctional sequences without quality scores, so filtering could not match that applied to full-length reads. To assign V/J genes and CDR3, sequences were annotated using PyIR, a Python wrapper for IgBLAST v1.9, with IMGT germline references. Any read was removed if the V/J assignment was weak (E-value above 1e-6), the CDR3 was missing, or the read contained stop codons, out-of-frame junctions, or ambiguous translated residues. V3J clonotypes were defined as sequences sharing the same inferred V gene, J gene, and CDR3 amino acid sequence. To compute the percentage overlap between repertoires, the number of shared unique clonotypes was divided by the size of the smaller repertoire. Repertoire richness was assessed with RTK rarefaction, the Chao1 estimator, and Recon v2.1 estimates of unobserved clonotypes. Not all clones reach the TCRdb copy of this immuneACCESS table, which keeps in-frame sequences only. Checked studies attribute under half of the gap to unresolved V genes and leave the rest unexplained. V and J calls and clone size come straight from that table; D and trimming were deduced from the DNA. The sample table shows over 400,000 clones, and 81% are seen once. More than 9.5% of the sample is held by the ten biggest clonotypes.

This clonotype was sampled from a middle-aged woman in good health. Some clones in this sample may be carry-over from other donors' samples. The sequence links TRBV7-3 to TRBJ2-7; TRBD2 lines up with 12 middle nucleotides. The material sequenced was PBMCs. The DNA reads TGTGCCAGCAGTCCCGGGACTAGCGGGCTTTACGAGCAGTACTTC. Its coded protein is CASSPGTSGLYEQYF.